A selection of T cell receptor beta chains follows, all from one sample in a study of Tregs in tolerant kidney transplant recipients. The data were produced by immunoSEQ multiplex PCR, yet TCRdb's version contains in-frame clones alone and is incomplete. Counted here are 98,000 or so clones, around 90% occurring once; the ten biggest clones make up about 0.31%. Sequenced material: CD4+ T cells from blood, taken before the transplant. These receptors came from a human donor who received a combined kidney and bone marrow transplant. CDR3s include the opening cysteine and the closing phenylalanine or tryptophan. A D gene is named only where the DNA matches it firmly. Size is stated for part of the rows, as once, few or many counts, or as a class when the clone is expanded.

j_call d_call v_call clone_size cdr3_aa cdr3_nt
TRBJ1-4 . TRBV7-9 . CASSSGDQNYEKLFF TGTGCCAGCAGCTCCGGGGATCAGAATTATGAAAAACTGTTTTTT
TRBJ1-2 . TRBV19 . CASSMRGTNYGYTF TGTGCCAGTAGTATGCGGGGGACCAACTATGGCTACACCTTC
TRBJ2-3 TRBD2 TRBV4-1 . CASSQARDILAGVTDTQYF TGCGCCAGCAGCCAAGCTCGAGATATCCTAGCGGGAGTCACAGATACGCAGTATTTT
TRBJ2-1 TRBD1 TRBV29-1 . CSGRQGWNEQFF TGCAGCGGAAGACAGGGGTGGAATGAGCAGTTCTTC
TRBJ2-5 . TRBV7-2 . CASSSRETQYF TGTGCCAGCAGCTCCAGAGAGACCCAGTACTTC
TRBJ2-6 TRBD1 TRBV6-1 . CATDREPGANVLTF TGTGCCACCGACAGGGAGCCTGGGGCCAACGTCCTGACTTTC
TRBJ2-3 . TRBV9 . CASSVEMGRGTDTQYF TGTGCCAGCAGCGTAGAGATGGGCCGCGGCACAGATACGCAGTATTTT
TRBJ2-1 . TRBV18 . CASSPRTNNEQFF TGTGCCAGCTCACCTCGAACTAACAATGAGCAGTTCTTC
TRBJ1-6 . TRBV5-1 . CASSLAGLRFGSPLHF TGCGCCAGCAGCTTGGCAGGGCTGAGGTTCGGGTCACCCCTCCACTTT
TRBJ1-1 . TRBV5-1 once CASSWRGTEAFF TGCGCCAGCAGCTGGCGGGGCACTGAAGCTTTCTTT